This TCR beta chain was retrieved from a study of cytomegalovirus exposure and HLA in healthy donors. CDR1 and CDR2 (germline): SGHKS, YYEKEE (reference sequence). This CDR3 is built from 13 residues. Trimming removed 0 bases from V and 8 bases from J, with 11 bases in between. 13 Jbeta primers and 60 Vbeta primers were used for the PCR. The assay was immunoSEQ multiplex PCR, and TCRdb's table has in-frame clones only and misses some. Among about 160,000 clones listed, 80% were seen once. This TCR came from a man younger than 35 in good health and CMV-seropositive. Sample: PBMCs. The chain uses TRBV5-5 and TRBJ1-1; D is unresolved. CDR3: CASSLALAPEAFF. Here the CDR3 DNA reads TGTGCCAGCAGCTTGGCCCTGGCTCCCGAAGCTTTCTTT. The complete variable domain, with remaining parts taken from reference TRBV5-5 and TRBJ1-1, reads DAGVTQSPTHLIKTRGQQVTLRCSPISGHKSVSWYQQVLGQGPQFIFQYYEKEERGRGNFPDRFSARQFPNYSSELNVNALLLGDSALYLCASSLALAPEAFFGQGTRLTVV.